This TCR beta chain was observed in a study of blood T cell repertoires in COVID-19. Background on the study: The samples span acute and convalescent COVID-19 from the United States, Italy and Spain.

Across about two dozen US areas, participants ranged in age from about 18 to 100 years. Clinical history as reported by participants underpinned cohort assignment. Germline V CDR1 and CDR2: LGHNA, YNFKEQ. This CDR3 has 17 amino acids. V shed 0 bases, J shed 0 bases, and the junction held 4 bases outside the gene matches. Per the original data handling: Estimation of nucleated cell counts relied on the amplification of reference gene primers. Method: immunoSEQ multiplex PCR; TCRdb's copy keeps in-frame clones and lacks some. The DNA was the basis for D and trimming; V, J and clone size are from that table. The sample consists of 250,000 to 350,000 clones, more than 80% of them appearing once.

The gene calls are TRBV4-2 and TRBJ2-2; 7 nucleotides line up with TRBD2. This clonotype was obtained from a woman under 30 who had recovered from COVID-19. The sequenced material came from PBMCs or T cells enriched from blood (not recorded which). CDR3 DNA sequence: TGTGCCAGCAGCCAAGATCCGAGCGGGGCGAACACCGGGGAGCTGTTTTTT. Translated: CASSQDPSGANTGELFF.